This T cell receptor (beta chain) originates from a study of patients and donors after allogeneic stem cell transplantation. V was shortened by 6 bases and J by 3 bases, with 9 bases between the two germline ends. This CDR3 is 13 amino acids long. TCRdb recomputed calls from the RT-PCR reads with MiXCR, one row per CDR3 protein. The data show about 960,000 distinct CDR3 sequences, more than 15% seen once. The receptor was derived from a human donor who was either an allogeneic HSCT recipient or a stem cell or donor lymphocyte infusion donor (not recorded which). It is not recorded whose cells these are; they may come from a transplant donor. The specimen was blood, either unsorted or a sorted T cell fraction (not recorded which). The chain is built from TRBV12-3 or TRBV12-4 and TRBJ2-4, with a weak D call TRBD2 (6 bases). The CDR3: CASRPGDKNIQYF. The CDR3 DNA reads TGTGCCAGCAGACCGGGGGACAAAAACATTCAGTACTTC.